This entry is about one T cell receptor (beta chain). Its antigen remains unknown. This sample was included in a study of cytomegalovirus exposure and HLA in healthy donors. Overall study findings and caveats: The majority of TCR sequences were rare, yet some public TCRs appeared in many donors. Later analysis identified some 16,000 TCR beta sequences associated with HLA alleles, using a false discovery rate threshold of 0.05. Later examination showed HLA-associated TCR beta chains had greater clonal expansion than equally common others.

This CDR3 is built from 15 residues. The V segment lost 3 bases and the J segment 7 bases; nucleotides outside the gene matches: 4. Germline CDR1 and CDR2: SGHNT and YYREEE (reference sequence). PCR involved 60 Vbeta and 13 Jbeta primers. Using immunoSEQ multiplex PCR, the repertoire was profiled, and TCRdb retains in-frame clones only, with some absent. Among approximately 140,000 clones listed, over 80% were seen once. Sequencing input: PBMCs. The chain carries TRBV5-4 and TRBJ2-2; 12 bases map to TRBD2. The TCR comes from a boy aged 10-17 years in good health and CMV-seronegative. CDR3 sequence: CASSWTSGKVGELFF. The CDR3 bases are TGTGCCAGCAGCTGGACTAGCGGGAAGGTCGGGGAGCTGTTTTTT.